What follows describes a single T cell receptor (beta chain). Trimming left V 3 bases short and J 0 bases short, with 6 bases between. Looked up from germline, CDR1 is MDHEN and CDR2 is SYDVKM. CDR3 length: 14 amino acids. The data were obtained in a study of blood T cell repertoires in COVID-19. Profiling relied on immunoSEQ multiplex PCR, and the TCRdb table lists in-frame clones only, not all of them. The sample lists approximately 200,000 clones, over 70% seen once, with roughly 17% in the top ten. Sequenced sample: peripheral blood. This receptor was identified in a man aged 60-69 years with active or convalescent COVID-19. The V call is TRBV28, the J call TRBJ1-5, with no clear D. The CDR3 reads CASSLEGSNQPQHF. Here the CDR3 DNA reads TGTGCCAGCAGTTTGGAGGGTAGCAATCAGCCCCAGCATTTT.